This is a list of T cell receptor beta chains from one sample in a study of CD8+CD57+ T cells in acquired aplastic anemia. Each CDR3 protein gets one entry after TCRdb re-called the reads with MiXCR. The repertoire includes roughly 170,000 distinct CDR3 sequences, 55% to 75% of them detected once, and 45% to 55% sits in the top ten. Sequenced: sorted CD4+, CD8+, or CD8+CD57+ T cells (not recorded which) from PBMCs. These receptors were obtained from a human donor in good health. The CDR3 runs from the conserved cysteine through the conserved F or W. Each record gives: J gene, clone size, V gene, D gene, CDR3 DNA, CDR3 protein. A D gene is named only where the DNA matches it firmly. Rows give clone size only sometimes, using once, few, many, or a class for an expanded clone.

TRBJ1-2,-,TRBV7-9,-,TGTGCCAGCAGCTTAGCTGGGGGGCTTGGCTACACCTTC,CASSLAGGLGYTF
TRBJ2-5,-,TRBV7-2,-,TGTGCCAGCAGCTTCAGCGAGGGGCGTAGGACCCAGTACTTC,CASSFSEGRRTQYF
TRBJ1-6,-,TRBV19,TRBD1,TGTGCCAGCGAACAGGGGTACTCCTATAACTCACCCCTCCACTTT,CASEQGYSYNSPLHF
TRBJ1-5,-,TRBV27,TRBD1,TGTGCCAGCAGCCCGACAGGGAATAGCAATCAGCCCCAGCATTTT,CASSPTGNSNQPQHF
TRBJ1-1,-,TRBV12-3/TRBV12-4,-,TGTGCCAGCAGGACAGACTTTGAAGCTTTCTTT,CASRTDFEAFF
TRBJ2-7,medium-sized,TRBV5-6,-,TGTGCCAGCAGCTTGAGCTCCTACGAGCAGTACTTC,CASSLSSYEQYF
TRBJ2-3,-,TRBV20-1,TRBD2,TGCAGTGCTAGAGATTTACTAGCGGGAGTGTCAGATACGCAGTATTTT,CSARDLLAGVSDTQYF
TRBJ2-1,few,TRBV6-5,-,TGTGCCAGCAGTTACGGGCAGTACAATGAGCAGTTCTTC,CASSYGQYNEQFF
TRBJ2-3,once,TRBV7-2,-,TGTGCCAGCAGCTCCTCGCGCAGGGCCGACCCAGATACGCAGTATTTT,CASSSSRRADPDTQYF
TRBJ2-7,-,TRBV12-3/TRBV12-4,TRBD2,TGTGCCAGCACCCGAGCGGGGGGGAGGTACGAGCAGTACTTC,CASTRAGGRYEQYF
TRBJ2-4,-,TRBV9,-,TGTGCCAGCAGCGTAACAGGAGGCGGGAAAAACATTCAGTACTTC,CASSVTGGGKNIQYF
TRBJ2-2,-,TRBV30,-,TGTGCCTGGAGTATATCCGGGGTAGGGACCGGGGAGCTGTTTTTT,CAWSISGVGTGELFF
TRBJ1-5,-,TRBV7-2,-,TGTGCCAGCAGCTCCGGGAGCCCCAATCAGCCCCAGCATTTT,CASSSGSPNQPQHF
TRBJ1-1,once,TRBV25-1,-,TGTGCCAGCAGTGAATCCGCTGAAGCTTTCTTT,CASSESAEAFF
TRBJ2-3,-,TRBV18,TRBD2,TGTGCCAGCTCACCCCTGGCCAGCGGGGGCACAGATACGCAGTATTTT,CASSPLASGGTDTQYF
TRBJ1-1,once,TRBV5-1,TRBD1,TGCGCCAGCAGCGCGGGGGACAGGGGCGTGAACACTGAAGCTTTCTTT,CASSAGDRGVNTEAFF
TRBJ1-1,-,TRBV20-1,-,TGCAGTGCTAGAGTGGCCCTCTTTTCTGAAGCTTTCTTT,CSARVALFSEAFF
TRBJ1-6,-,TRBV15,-,TGTGCCACCAGCAGAGTTGGAGGTTCACCCCTCCACTTT,CATSRVGGSPLHF
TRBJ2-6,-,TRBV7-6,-,TGTGCCAGCAGCTTGGTGGTGGGAGTCCCCGGGCTGTGCTCTGGGGCCAACGTCCTGACTTTC,CASSLVVGVPGLCSGANVLTF
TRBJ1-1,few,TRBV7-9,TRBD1,TGTGCCAGCAGCTTATTTGTACAGGGGGGGGGAGCTTTCTTT,CASSLFVQGGGAFF
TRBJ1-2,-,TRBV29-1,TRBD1,TGCAGCGGCGGGGACAGCTATGGCTACACCTTC,CSGGDSYGYTF
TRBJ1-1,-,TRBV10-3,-,TGTGCCATCAGTTTACAGGAGTACACTGAAGCTTTCTTT,CAISLQEYTEAFF
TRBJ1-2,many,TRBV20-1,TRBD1,TGCAGTGCTAGCCCGGACAGGGAAGTCTTGGGCTACACCTTC,CSASPDREVLGYTF
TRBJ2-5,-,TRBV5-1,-,TGCGCCAGCAGCTTGATGGGCGGGCAAGAGACCCAGTACTTC,CASSLMGGQETQYF
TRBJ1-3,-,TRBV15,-,TGTGCCACCAGCGGCGCCTACTCTGGAAACACCATATATTTT,CATSGAYSGNTIYF
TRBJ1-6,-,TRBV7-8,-,TGTGCCAGCAGCTCCAGCCCAGACTACAGGGAGAATTCACCCCTCCACTTT,CASSSSPDYRENSPLHF
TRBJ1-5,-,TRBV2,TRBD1,TGTGCCAGCAGTTGGGACAGGGGCGCGAGCAATCAGCCCCAGCATTTT,CASSWDRGASNQPQHF
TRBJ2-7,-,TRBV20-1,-,TGCAGTGCCCGAGCAGGGTTTGGGTACGAGCAGTACTTC,CSARAGFGYEQYF